This TCR beta chain comes out of a study of blood T cell repertoires in COVID-19. The trim removed 6 bases at V and 7 bases at J, leaving 5 bases unmatched. CDR3 length: 14 amino acids. Germline V lookup: CDR1 MNHEY, CDR2 SVGAGI. Profiled with immunoSEQ multiplex PCR; TCRdb holds only in-frame clones, not every one. The data show a few hundred thousand clones, around four fifths seen once. Living in 24 US areas, the participants were between about 18 and 95 years of age. The chain employs TRBV6-5 and TRBJ1-4; 10 bases are a match to TRBD1. The clonotype comes from a woman between 45 and 65 years old who had recovered from COVID-19. Sequenced: PBMCs or T cells enriched from blood (not recorded which). This CDR3 reads CASRRDRGREKLFF. Written as DNA, the CDR3 is TGTGCCAGCAGAAGGGACAGGGGTCGTGAAAAACTGTTTTTT.